The clone carrying this TCR beta chain was counted between two and nine times. Its target is not known. Once cultured for approximately ten days, the cells underwent separation to obtain CD4+ T cells. Participants were vaccinated with two doses of either the BNT162b2 or mRNA-1273 vaccine. This specimen belongs to a study of vaccination effects on CD4 cells after COVID-19. V was trimmed by 7 bases and J by 2 bases, leaving 14 bases between them. Germline CDR1 is SQVTM and CDR2 is ANQGSEA. The CDR3 length is 13 residues. The repertoire was sequenced with immunoSEQ multiplex PCR; TCRdb's copy has only in-frame clones and lacks some. Among approximately 74,000 clones listed, 73% were seen once.

This chain joins TRBV29-1 and TRBJ1-1, with D possibly matching TRBD1 (5 bases). The sequencing used CD4+ T cells from PBMCs cultured without peptide, collected after COVID-19 vaccination. The clonotype comes from a human donor who received a COVID-19 vaccine. CDR3 loop: CSAGHIPNTEAFF. The DNA of the CDR3 is TGCAGCGCAGGACACATCCCTAACACTGAAGCTTTCTTT.